The clone carrying this TCR beta chain was seen ten or more times. The antigen is undetermined. Each CDR3 protein gets one entry after TCRdb re-called the reads with MiXCR. In the table there are around 210,000 distinct CDR3 sequences, 6.5% of which are singletons. This specimen comes from a study of T cell repertoires in cytomegalovirus infection. As for the study in general: Matching HLA type and CMV infection were both indicated by public TCR beta signatures. Points from the study as a whole: Pooled public TCR beta family frequency picked out CMV carriers with the relevant HLA.

The clonotype was recovered from a human donor in good health (CMV status not recorded). Some clones in this sample may be carry-over from other donors' samples. Sequencing was done on a sample of PBMCs.

Here the CDR3 reads CASSPDGSNQPQHF. The CDR3 bases are TGCGCCAGCAGCCCGGACGGAAGCAATCAGCCCCAGCATTTT. The V gene is TRBV5-1, the J gene TRBJ1-5; D not resolved. Germline V gene data show CDR1 as SGHRS and CDR2 as YFSETQ. The CDR3 consists of 14 residues. V lost 4 bases, J lost 1 base, and 9 bases lay in between.